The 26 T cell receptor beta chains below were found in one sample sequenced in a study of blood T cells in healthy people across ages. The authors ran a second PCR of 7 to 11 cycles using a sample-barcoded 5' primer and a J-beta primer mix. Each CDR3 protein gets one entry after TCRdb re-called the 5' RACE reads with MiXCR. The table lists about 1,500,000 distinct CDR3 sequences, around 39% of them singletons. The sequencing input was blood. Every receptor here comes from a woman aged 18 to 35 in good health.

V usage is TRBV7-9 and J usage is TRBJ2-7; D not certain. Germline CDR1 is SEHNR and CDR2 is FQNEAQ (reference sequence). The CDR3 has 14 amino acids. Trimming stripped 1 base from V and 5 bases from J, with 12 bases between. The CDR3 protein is CASSLVGDRHEQYF. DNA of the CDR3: TGTGCCAGCAGCTTAGTTGGAGATCGGCACGAGCAGTACTTC.

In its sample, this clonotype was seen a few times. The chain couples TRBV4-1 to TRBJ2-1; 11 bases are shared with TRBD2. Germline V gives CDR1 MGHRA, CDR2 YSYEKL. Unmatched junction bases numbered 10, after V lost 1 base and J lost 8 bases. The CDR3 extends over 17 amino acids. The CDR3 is CASSQAQTSGAGYEQFF. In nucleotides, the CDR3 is TGCGCCAGCAGCCAAGCCCAGACTAGCGGGGCGGGATATGAGCAGTTCTTC.

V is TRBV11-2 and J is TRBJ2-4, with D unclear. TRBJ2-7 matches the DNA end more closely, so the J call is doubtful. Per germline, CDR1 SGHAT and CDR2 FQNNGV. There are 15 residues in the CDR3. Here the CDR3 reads CASSLDLPDYYEQYF. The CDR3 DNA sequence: TGTGCCAGCAGCTTAGATCTCCCCGATTACTACGAGCAGTACTTC.

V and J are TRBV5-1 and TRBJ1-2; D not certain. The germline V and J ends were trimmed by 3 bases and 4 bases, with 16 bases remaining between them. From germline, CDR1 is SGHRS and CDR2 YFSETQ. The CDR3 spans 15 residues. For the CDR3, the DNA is TGCGCCAGCAGCTCCGAGGCCGGCAGCTTCTATGGCTACACCTTC. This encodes CASSSEAGSFYGYTF.

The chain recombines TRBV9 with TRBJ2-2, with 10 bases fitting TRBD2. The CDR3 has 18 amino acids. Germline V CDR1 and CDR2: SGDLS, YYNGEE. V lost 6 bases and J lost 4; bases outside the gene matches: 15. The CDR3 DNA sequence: TGTGCCAGCACTCCAGGGAGCAGCGGGGGGGGTCCCACCGGGGAGCTGTTTTTT. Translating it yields CASTPGSSGGGPTGELFF.

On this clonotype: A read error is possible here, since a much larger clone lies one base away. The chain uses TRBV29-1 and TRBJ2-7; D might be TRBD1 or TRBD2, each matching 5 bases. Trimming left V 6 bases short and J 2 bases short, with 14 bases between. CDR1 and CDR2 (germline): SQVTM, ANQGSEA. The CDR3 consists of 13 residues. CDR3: CSVAGTPAYEQYF. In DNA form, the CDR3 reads TGCAGCGTCGCCGGGACCCCGGCCTACGAGCAGTACTTC.

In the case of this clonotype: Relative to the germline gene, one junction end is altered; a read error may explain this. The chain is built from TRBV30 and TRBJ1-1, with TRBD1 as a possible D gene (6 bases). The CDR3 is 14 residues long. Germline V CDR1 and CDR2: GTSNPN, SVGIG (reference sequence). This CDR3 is CVWSVGGPGRGAFF. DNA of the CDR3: TGTGTCTGGAGTGTCGGGGGGCCGGGGCGGGGAGCTTTCTTT.

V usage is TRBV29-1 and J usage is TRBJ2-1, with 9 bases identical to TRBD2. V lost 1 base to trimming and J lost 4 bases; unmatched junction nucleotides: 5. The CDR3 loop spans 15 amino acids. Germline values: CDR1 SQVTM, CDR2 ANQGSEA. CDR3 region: CSVEGASGTYNEQFF. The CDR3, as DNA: TGCAGCGTTGAAGGGGCTAGCGGGACTTACAATGAGCAGTTCTTC.

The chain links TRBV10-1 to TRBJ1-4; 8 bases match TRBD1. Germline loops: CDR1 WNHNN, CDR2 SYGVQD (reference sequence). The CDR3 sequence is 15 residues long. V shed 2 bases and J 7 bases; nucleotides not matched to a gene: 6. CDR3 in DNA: TGCGCCAGCAGTGAGACCGGGACAGGATCTGAAAAACTGTTTTTT. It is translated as CASSETGTGSEKLFF.

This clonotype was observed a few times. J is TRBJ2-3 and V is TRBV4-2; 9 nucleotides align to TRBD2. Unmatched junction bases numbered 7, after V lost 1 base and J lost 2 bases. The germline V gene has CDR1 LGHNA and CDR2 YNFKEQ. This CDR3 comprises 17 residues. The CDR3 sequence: CASSQGGGAYPTDTQYF. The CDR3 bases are TGTGCCAGCAGCCAAGGCGGGGGGGCTTACCCCACAGATACGCAGTATTTT.

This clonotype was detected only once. Here the CDR3 DNA reads TGTGCCAGTAGTATGCCCGCAGGGGACACTGAAGCTTTCTTT. Translation: CASSMPAGDTEAFF. The chain carries TRBV19 and TRBJ1-1; TRBD1 might be the D (6 bases). The V gene lost 3 bases and the J gene lost 3 bases, with 11 bases spanning the gap. The CDR3 is made up of 14 amino acids. Per germline, CDR1 LNHDA and CDR2 SQIVND (reference sequence).

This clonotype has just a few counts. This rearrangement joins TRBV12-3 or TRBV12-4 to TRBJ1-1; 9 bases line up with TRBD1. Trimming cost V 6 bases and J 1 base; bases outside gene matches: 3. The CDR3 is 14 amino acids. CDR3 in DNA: TGTGCCAGCAGAACGGGACAGGGGAACACTGAAGCTTTCTTT. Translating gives CASRTGQGNTEAFF.

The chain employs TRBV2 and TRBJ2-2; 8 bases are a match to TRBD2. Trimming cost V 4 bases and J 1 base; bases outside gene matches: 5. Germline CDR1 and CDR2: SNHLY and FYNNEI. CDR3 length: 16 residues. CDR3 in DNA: TGTGCCAGCAGTGGTTTCACTAGCGGGAACACCGGGGAGCTGTTTTTT. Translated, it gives CASSGFTSGNTGELFF.

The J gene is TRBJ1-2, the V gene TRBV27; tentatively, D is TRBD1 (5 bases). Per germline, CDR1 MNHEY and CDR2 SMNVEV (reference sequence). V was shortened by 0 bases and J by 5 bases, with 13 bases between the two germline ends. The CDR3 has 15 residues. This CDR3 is CASSLSRQTAYGYTF. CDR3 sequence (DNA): TGTGCCAGCAGTTTATCCAGACAGACAGCTTATGGCTACACCTTC.

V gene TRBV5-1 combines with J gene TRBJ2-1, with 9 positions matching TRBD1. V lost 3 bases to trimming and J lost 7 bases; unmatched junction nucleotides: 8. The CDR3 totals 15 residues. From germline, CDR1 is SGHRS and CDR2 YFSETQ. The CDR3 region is CASSWGGQGRNEQFF. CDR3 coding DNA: TGCGCCAGCAGCTGGGGGGGACAGGGACGTAATGAGCAGTTCTTC.

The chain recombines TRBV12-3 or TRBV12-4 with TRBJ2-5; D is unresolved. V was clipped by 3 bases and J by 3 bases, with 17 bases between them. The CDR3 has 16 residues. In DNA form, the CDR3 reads TGTGCCAGCAGTTTGTCCCCCCCCCTTGCCGAAGAGACCCAGTACTTC. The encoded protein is CASSLSPPLAEETQYF.

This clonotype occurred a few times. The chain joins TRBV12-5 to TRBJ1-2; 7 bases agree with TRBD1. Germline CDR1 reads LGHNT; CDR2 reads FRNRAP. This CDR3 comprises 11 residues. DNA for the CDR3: TGTGGATACAGGGGCTATGATGGCTACACCTTC. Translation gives CGYRGYDGYTF.

The CDR3 nucleotides read TGCAGTGCTAGAGATGTAGGACACCCCTTAGATGAAAAACTGTTTTTT. Translation: CSARDVGHPLDEKLFF. The chain joins TRBV20-1 to TRBJ1-4; D is perhaps TRBD1 (5 bases). This CDR3 has 16 residues. Trimming took off 0 bases at V and 6 bases at J, with 17 bases between the two ends. Germline CDR1 DFQATT, CDR2 SNEGSKA (reference sequence).

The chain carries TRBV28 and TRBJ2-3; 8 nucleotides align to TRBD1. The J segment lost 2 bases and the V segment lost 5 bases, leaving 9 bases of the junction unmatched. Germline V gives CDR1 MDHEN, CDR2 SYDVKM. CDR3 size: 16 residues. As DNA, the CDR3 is TGTGCCAGCAGTCAAGGGACAGGTTGGAACACAGATACGCAGTATTTT. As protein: CASSQGTGWNTDTQYF.

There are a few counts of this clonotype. The CDR3 sequence is CSAIHIGTSGKTYEQYF. DNA of the CDR3: TGCAGTGCTATTCACATCGGGACTAGCGGGAAGACCTACGAGCAGTACTTC. The chain uses TRBV20-1 and TRBJ2-7, with 13 nucleotides matching TRBD2. Unmatched junction bases numbered 11, after V lost 4 bases and J lost 2 bases. This CDR3 has 17 amino acids. Germline CDR1 is DFQATT and CDR2 is SNEGSKA (reference sequence).

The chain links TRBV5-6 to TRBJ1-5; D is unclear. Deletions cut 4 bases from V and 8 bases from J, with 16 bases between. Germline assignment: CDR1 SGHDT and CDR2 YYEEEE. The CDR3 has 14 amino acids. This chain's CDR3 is CASSQKGKREPQHF. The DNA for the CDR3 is TGTGCCAGCAGCCAAAAAGGGAAAAGGGAGCCCCAGCATTTT.

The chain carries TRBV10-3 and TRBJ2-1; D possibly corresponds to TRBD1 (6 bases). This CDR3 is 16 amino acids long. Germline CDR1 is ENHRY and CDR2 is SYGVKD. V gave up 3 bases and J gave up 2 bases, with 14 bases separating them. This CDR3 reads CAISDPRGSAYNEQFF. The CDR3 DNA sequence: TGTGCCATCAGTGACCCTAGGGGGAGTGCCTACAATGAGCAGTTCTTC.

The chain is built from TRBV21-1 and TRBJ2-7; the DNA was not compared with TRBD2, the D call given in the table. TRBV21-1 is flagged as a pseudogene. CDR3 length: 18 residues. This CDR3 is CASSKKTDGGATGYEQYF. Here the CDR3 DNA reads TGTGCCAGCAGCAAAAAAACAGACGGGGGGGCCACCGGCTACGAGCAGTACTTC.

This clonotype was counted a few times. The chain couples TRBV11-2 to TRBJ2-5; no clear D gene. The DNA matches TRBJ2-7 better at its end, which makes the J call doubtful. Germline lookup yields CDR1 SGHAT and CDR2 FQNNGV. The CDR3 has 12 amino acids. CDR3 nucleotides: TGTGCCAGCAGCCTACCCGCCGCCGAGCAGTACTTC. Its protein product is CASSLPAAEQYF.

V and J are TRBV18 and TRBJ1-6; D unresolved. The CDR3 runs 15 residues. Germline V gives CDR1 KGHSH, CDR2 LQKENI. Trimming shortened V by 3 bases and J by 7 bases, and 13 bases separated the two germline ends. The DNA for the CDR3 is TGTGCCAGCTCACCCGCCGGGCCTCCAAATTCACCCCTCCACTTT. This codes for CASSPAGPPNSPLHF.

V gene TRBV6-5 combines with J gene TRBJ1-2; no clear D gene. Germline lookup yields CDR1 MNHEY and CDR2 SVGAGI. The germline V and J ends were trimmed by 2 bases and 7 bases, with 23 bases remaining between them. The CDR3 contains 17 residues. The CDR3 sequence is CASSYAGEVLRVGGYTF. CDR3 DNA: TGTGCCAGCAGTTACGCCGGGGAGGTACTGAGAGTTGGTGGCTACACCTTC.